The following is a T cell receptor (beta chain) sequence with its context. The antigen it recognizes is unknown. Per the germline V gene, SGHTA is the CDR1 and FQGNSA is the CDR2. The CDR3 sequence holds 16 residues, the cysteine and phenylalanine included. A DNA sequence was not provided. To determine HCMV serostatus, a commercial ELISA kit was used to detect HCMV-specific IgG in serum. Peripheral blood mononuclear cells were isolated from blood by Ficoll density gradient centrifugation. This entry comes from a study of T cells expressing NK-cell markers (dated by TCRdb to about 2020). For context, the study as a whole: Eight or nine donors provided sorted CD3+CD56+NKG2C+, CD3+CD56+NKG2C- and CD3+CD56-NKG2C+ T-cell subsets, whose TCR beta-chain repertoires were profiled. Among the eight sequenced donors, only one was HCMV-seronegative, while the other seven were HCMV-seropositive. The study sequenced eight donors, all healthy volunteers chosen at random: three men and five women. Sequencing of the libraries produced 2 x 150 bp reads on Illumina HiSeq 2000/2500, MiSeq or NextSeq.

The instrument given in TCRdb is Illumina HiSeq 2000. TCR beta cDNA libraries were made by 5'RACE template switching that added a universal primer site and unique molecular identifiers. cDNA synthesis was primed from the TCR beta constant segment and was followed by two successive PCR amplification steps. On the study's bioinformatics: Reads were demultiplexed and grouped by UMI with MIGEC, and clonotypes were assembled and quantified with MiTCR. To exclude erroneous sequences, any TCR cDNA sequence not supported by at least two reads was discarded. The tcR package was used for downstream repertoire analysis, and clonotypes were matched across fractions by CDR3 nucleotide sequence plus V segment. VDJmatch was used to annotate antigen specificity against VDJdb, with one amino acid substitution in CDR3 allowed. TCRdb reprocessed the reads and provides one entry for every CDR3 protein sequence; no DNA is given. The V and J calls, along with clone size, are taken from TCRdb and not from the paper's own processing. The sample table gives about 460,000 distinct CDR3 sequences. The ten largest clones take up about 1.5% of the sample.

The study at large found these results: Those dominant clonotypes were again the most abundant among CD3+CD56-NKG2C+ cells in a handful of donors, at roughly 25-60.1%. Whether the expanded NKG2C-expressing T cell clones were specific for HCMV antigens remained unclear. In more than 5 donors, the dominant CD3+CD56+NKG2C+ clonotypes were found to rank among the top 10 CD8+ clonotypes and to make up about 1.0-7.5% of CD8+ T cells.

The TCR comes from a woman aged 50 to 60 in good health. Donor details come from another sample of the same person, matched by shared clones. The chain uses TRBV7-2 and TRBJ2-5; TCRdb designates TRBD2, a call that cannot be tested without DNA. Material for sequencing was blood T cells: a sorted CD56 or NKG2C T cell subset, CD4+ or CD8+ T cells, or bulk PBMC T cells (not recorded which). The CDR3 in this case is CASSSPLAGDGKTQYF.